This T cell receptor (beta chain) is drawn from a study of CD8 T cells in ankylosing spondylitis (dated by TCRdb to the late 2010s). Context from the whole study: The study profiled T cell receptor beta repertoires in healthy donors and ankylosing spondylitis patients to find disease-linked TCR variants. The whole study cohort included 95 to 130 healthy donors and 20 to 30 ankylosing spondylitis patients. Peripheral blood was sampled, and synovial fluid was also collected from ankylosing spondylitis patients.

The listed sequencing device is Illumina HiSeq 2500. TCR beta libraries were prepared by quantitative 5'-RACE with molecular barcodes. As for the authors' bioinformatics: To identify disease-linked TCR variants, a new computational method was used, one built on a probabilistic model of VDJ rearrangement. TCRdb passed the public sequencing reads through fastp at Q25 and MiXCR, retaining productive beta sequences. Identical CDR3 protein sequences are pooled into one entry, listed with their most common genes and DNA. The V and J calls shown here were made by TCRdb, not taken from the authors' results. In this sample the table shows under 300,000 distinct CDR3 sequences, roughly a tenth of which occur a single time. Of the sample, 2.6% falls within the top ten clones. At least ten counts were recorded for this clonotype. Its antigen has not been determined. Within one base of it there is no much larger clone, and no base qualities were kept.

Taken from the germline V gene (reference sequence), the CDR1 and CDR2 loops are SGHNT and YYREEE. Trimming leaves V shorter by 5 bases and J shorter by 8 bases, with the junction holding 12 bases beyond the gene matches. The CDR3 runs 14 residues from the cysteine to the phenylalanine. Only the CDR3 DNA is retained, 42 bases long and in frame from the first base. Overall study results and their limits: Some motif variants had previously been reported in the synovial fluid and blood of reactive arthritis patients, which suggests shared mechanisms of disease initiation. Blood from ankylosing spondylitis patients appeared to be characterized by a TCR beta motif made up of under 10 highly homologous amino acid variants. The disease-linked clones showed a CD8+ phenotype and occurred at relatively low frequencies in peripheral blood. Significant enrichment of the disease-linked clones was reported in matched synovial fluid samples from ankylosing spondylitis patients.

Material: blood, either unsorted or a sorted T cell fraction (not recorded which). This clonotype was sampled from a male donor with ankylosing spondylitis or in good health (not recorded which). The chain uses TRBV5-4 and TRBJ1-1; a stretch of 7 junction bases matches TRBD1. The CDR3 sequence is CASRNTDRAKEAFF. DNA sequence: TGTGCCAGCAGAAATACCGACAGGGCAAAGGAAGCTTTCTTT.